This is a list of T cell receptor beta chains from one sample in a study of T-cell reconstitution after alpha-beta-depleted transplantation in children. TCRdb reprocessed the PCR reads via MiXCR and lists one record per CDR3 protein. The data show approximately 110,000 distinct CDR3 sequences, with roughly 23% seen just once and 10% to 13% held by the top ten. The sequences come from PBMCs, mostly from graft donor cells, collected 180 days after TCRalphabeta/CD19-depleted stem cell transplant. The receptors come from a male patient aged 2 to 9 who had a stem cell transplant for chronic granulomatous disease, so the T cells may come from the graft donor. Both conserved end residues are part of each CDR3. D genes are given only for firm matches.

j_call	v_call	d_call	cdr3_aa
TRBJ1-5	TRBV29-1	TRBD1	CSAGTGVGNQPQHF
TRBJ1-1	TRBV12-3/TRBV12-4	TRBD1	CASSPPGTGNTEAFF
TRBJ2-7	TRBV20-1	-	CSARDHAGLNYEQYF
TRBJ2-2	TRBV5-1	-	CASTPRGTGELFF
TRBJ1-4	TRBV20-1	TRBD1	CSARPGTVNEKLFF
TRBJ2-7	TRBV12-3/TRBV12-4	TRBD2	CASSFTGLADSYEQYF
TRBJ2-5	TRBV12-3/TRBV12-4	-	CASSLIRRETQYF
TRBJ2-2	TRBV5-1	-	CASSLGASGELFF
TRBJ1-5	TRBV5-8	TRBD1	CASSTGVEQPQHF
TRBJ1-6	TRBV6-1	-	CASSLQDYNSPLHF
TRBJ1-6	TRBV20-1	-	CSAREPVSYNSPLHF
TRBJ1-4	TRBV11-2	-	CASSLVAEKLFF
TRBJ2-7	TRBV7-6	TRBD2	CASSPRTSYEQYF
TRBJ2-7	TRBV7-2	TRBD2	CASSPRRREGESYEQYF
TRBJ2-7	TRBV28	-	CASSPDTGGSYEQYF
TRBJ2-5	TRBV13	-	CASSFGEETQYF
TRBJ2-1	TRBV20-1	TRBD2	CSASQAGGWNEQFF
TRBJ2-7	TRBV20-1	TRBD2	CSAPIAGDSGEQYF
TRBJ1-3	TRBV6-5	-	CASSYDPTSGNTIYF
TRBJ2-1	TRBV20-1	TRBD2	CSARDLLNSRTPLAGKEQFF
TRBJ1-1	TRBV27	TRBD1	CASKRQGEGKTEAFF
TRBJ2-7	TRBV20-1	TRBD2	CSAGTSGMFYEQYF
TRBJ2-2	TRBV24-1	TRBD1	CATSDPGQANTGELFF